These 3 T cell receptor beta chains originate from one sample sequenced in a study of spatial heterogeneity in lung cancer. Findings and limits, study-wide: Expanded intratumoral alpha and beta TCR counts tracked tumor mutation counts.

No cognate antigen is known for these TCRs. Sample time point: sample taken at primary tumor resection. In TCRdb, the 5' RACE reads were re-called with MiXCR into one record per CDR3 protein. Among some 4,800 distinct CDR3 sequences listed, roughly an eighth were seen once. This material consisted of lung tumor tissue, taken at surgery. The receptors derive from a male donor with early-stage non-small cell lung cancer.

This clonotype is judged medium-sized. Because the library targeted alpha chains, this beta chain is an off-target read whose size means little. V is TRBV12-5 and J is TRBJ2-7; D might be TRBD1 (5 bases). Germline V CDR1 and CDR2: LGHNT, FRNRAP. Trimming pared 5 bases from V and 3 bases from J, leaving 8 bases between. The CDR3 spans 12 residues. The chain's CDR3 is CASGPDSYEQYF. CDR3 nucleotide sequence: TGTGCTAGTGGTCCCGACAGCTACGAGCAGTACTTC.

To note about this clonotype: This beta chain appears as a stray read in a library generated for alpha chains; its size is not informative. The chain uses TRBV19 and TRBJ2-6; D is uncertain. CDR3 length equals 17 residues. The germline V gene has CDR1 LNHDA and CDR2 SQIVND (reference sequence). Trimming left V 5 bases short and J 0 bases short, with 14 bases between. This chain's CDR3 is CASSRQADISGANVLTF. CDR3 in DNA: TGTGCCAGTAGTCGGCAGGCAGACATCTCTGGGGCCAACGTCCTGACTTTC.

This clonotype was counted at least ten times. The library was prepared for alpha chains; this beta chain is a stray read, so its frequency means little. The chain has TRBV2 and TRBJ1-5; D is possibly TRBD1 (5 bases). In germline, CDR1 is SNHLY, CDR2 FYNNEI. Deletions cut 6 bases from V and 5 bases from J, with 17 bases between. This CDR3 spans 15 amino acids. The CDR3 loop is CASRVDLRGDQPQHF. CDR3 sequence (DNA): TGTGCCAGCAGGGTAGACCTTCGAGGGGATCAGCCCCAGCATTTT.